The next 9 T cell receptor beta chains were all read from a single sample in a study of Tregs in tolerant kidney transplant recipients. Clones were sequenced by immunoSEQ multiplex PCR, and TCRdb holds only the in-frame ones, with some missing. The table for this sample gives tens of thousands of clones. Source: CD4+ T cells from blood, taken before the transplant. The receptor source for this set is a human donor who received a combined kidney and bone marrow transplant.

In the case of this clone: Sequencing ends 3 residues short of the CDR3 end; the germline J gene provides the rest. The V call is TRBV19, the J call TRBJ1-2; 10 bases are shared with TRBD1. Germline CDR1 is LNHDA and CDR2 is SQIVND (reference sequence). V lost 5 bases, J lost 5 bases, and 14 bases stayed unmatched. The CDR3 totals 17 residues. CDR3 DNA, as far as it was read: TGTGCCAGTAGTGAAGGGACAGGGGCGTATATCCATTATGGC. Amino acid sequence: CASSEGTGAYIHYG. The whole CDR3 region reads CASSEGTGAYIHYGYTF.

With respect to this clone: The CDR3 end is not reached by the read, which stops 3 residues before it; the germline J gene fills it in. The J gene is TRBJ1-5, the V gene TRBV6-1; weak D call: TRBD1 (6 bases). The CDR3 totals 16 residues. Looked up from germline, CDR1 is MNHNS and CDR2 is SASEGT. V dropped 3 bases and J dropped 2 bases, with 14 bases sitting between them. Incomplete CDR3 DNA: TGTGCCAGCAGTGATTTTTCAGGGGTCCGCAATCAGCCC. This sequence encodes CASSDFSGVRNQP. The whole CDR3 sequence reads CASSDFSGVRNQPQHF.

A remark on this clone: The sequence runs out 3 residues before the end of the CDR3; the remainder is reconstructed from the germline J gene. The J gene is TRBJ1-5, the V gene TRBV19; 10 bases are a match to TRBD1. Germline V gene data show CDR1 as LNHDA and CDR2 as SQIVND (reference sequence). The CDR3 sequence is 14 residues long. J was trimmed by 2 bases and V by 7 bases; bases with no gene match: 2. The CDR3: CASTGTGGNQPQHF. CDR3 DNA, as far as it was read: TGTGCCAGTACCGGGACAGGGGGCAATCAGCCC.

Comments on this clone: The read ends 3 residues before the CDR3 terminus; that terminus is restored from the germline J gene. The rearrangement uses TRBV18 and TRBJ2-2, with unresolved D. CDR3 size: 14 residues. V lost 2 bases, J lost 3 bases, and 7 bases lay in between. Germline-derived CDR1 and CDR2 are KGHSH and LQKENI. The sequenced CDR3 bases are TGTGCCAGCTCACCAGAGCTTGACACCGGGGAG. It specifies CASSPELDTGE. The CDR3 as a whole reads CASSPELDTGELFF. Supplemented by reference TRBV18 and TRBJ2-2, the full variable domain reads NAGVMQNPRHLVRRRGQEARLRCSPMKGHSHVYWYRQLPEEGLKFMVYLQKENIIDESGMPKERFSAEFPKEGPSILRIQQVVRGDSAAYFCASSPELDTGELFFGEGSRLTVL.

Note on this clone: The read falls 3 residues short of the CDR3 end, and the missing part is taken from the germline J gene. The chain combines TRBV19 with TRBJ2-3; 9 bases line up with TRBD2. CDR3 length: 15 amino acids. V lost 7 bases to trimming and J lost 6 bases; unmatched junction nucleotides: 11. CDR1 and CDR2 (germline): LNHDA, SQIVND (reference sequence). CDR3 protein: CASIPRGGGDDTQYF. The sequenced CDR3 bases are TGTGCCAGTATCCCCCGCGGCGGGGGGGACGATACG.

The CDR3 bases that were read are TGCAGTGCTAGAGCGGAGGGAGAGGGGAATTCACCC. Protein sequence: CSARAEGEGNSP. The CDR3, in full, reads CSARAEGEGNSPLHF. The chain is built from TRBV20-1 and TRBJ1-6; a weak D match, TRBD1 (5 bases). The read finishes 3 residues shy of the CDR3 end, and the germline J gene is used to complete it. Germline V gives CDR1 DFQATT, CDR2 SNEGSKA (reference sequence). This CDR3 has 15 amino acids. Trimming shortened V by 1 base and J by 7 bases, and 14 bases separated the two germline ends.

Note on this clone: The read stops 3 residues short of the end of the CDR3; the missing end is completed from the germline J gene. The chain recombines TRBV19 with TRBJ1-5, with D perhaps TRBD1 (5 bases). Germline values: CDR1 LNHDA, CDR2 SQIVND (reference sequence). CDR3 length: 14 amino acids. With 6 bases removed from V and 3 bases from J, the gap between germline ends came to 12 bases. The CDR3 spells CASRGDSPNQPQHF. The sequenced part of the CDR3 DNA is TGTGCCAGTAGGGGAGACAGCCCCAATCAGCCC.

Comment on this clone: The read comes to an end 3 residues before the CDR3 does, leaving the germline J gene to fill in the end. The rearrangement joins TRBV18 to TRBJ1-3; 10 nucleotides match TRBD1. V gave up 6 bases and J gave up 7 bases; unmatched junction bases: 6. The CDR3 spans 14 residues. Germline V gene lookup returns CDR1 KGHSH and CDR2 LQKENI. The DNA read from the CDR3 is TGTGCCAGCTCCTTGACAGGGGGCGAGAACACC. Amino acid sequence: CASSLTGGENT. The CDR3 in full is CASSLTGGENTIYF.

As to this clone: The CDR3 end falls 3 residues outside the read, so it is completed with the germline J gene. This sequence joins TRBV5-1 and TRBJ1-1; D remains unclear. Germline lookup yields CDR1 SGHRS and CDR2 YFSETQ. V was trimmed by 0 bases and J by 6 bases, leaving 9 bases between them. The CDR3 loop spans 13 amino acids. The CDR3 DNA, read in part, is TGCGCCAGCAGCTTGGAATGGAGGGCTGAA. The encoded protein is CASSLEWRAE. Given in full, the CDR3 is CASSLEWRAEAFF.